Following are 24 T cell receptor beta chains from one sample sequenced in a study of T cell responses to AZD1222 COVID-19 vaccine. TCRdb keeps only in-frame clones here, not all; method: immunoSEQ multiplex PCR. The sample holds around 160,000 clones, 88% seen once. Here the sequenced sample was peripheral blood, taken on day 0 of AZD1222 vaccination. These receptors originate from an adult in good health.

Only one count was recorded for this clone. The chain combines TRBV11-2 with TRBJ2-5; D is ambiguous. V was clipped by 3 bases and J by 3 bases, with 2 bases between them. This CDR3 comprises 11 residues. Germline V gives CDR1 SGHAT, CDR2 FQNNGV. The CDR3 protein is CASSFKETQYF. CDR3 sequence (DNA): TGTGCCAGCAGCTTTAAAGAGACCCAGTACTTC.

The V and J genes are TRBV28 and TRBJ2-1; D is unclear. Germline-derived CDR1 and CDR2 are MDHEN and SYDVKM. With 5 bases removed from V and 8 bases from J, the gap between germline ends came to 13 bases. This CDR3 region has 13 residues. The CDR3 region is CASSAAVSHEQFF. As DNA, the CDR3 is TGTGCCAGCAGTGCAGCTGTCAGCCATGAGCAGTTCTTC.

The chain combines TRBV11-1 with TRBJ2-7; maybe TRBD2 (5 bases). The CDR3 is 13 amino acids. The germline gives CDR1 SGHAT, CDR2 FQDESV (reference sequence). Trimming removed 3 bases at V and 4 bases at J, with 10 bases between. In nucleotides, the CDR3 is TGTGCCAGCAGCTTGTCGACTATTTACGAGCAGTACTTC. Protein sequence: CASSLSTIYEQYF. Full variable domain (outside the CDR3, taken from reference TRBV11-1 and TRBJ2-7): EAEVAQSPRYKITEKSQAVAFWCDPISGHATLYWYRQILGQGPELLVQFQDESVVDDSQLPKDRFSAERLKGVDSTLKIQPAELGDSAMYLCASSLSTIYEQYFGPGTRLTVT.

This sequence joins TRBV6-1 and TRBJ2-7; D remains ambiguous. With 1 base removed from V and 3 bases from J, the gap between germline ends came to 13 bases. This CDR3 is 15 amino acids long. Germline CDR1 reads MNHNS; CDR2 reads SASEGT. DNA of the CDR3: TGTGCCAGCAGTGAAGGGCAAGGGCAAGGCTACGAGCAGTACTTC. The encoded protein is CASSEGQGQGYEQYF.

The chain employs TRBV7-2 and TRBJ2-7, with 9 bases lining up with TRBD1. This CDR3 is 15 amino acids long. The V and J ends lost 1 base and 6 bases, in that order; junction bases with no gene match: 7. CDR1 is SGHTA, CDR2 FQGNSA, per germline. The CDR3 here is CASSLDGTGPREQYF. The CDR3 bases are TGTGCCAGCAGCTTAGATGGGACAGGGCCCCGCGAGCAGTACTTC. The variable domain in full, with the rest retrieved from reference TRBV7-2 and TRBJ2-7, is GAGVSQSPSNKVTEKGKDVELRCDPISGHTALYWYRQSLGQGLEFLIYFQGNSAPDKSGLPSDRFSAERTGGSVSTLTIQRTQQEDSAVYLCASSLDGTGPREQYFGPGTRLTVT.

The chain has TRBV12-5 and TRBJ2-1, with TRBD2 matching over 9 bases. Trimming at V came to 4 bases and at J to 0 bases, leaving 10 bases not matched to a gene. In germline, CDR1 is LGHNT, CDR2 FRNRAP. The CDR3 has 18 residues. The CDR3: CASGSHPLSGSSYNEQFF. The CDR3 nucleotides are TGTGCTAGTGGTTCCCACCCCCTTAGCGGGAGCTCCTACAATGAGCAGTTCTTC.

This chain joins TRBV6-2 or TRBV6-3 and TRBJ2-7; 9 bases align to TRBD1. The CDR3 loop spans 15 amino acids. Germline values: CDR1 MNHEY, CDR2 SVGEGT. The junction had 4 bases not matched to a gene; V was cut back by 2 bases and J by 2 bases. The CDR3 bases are TGTGCCAGCAGTTACGGGGGACAGGGTACCTACGAGCAGTACTTC. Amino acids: CASSYGGQGTYEQYF.

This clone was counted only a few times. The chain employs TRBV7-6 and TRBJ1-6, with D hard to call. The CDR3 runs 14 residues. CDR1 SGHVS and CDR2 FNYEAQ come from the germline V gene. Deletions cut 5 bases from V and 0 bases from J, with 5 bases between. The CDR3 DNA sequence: TGTGCCAGCAGCAAGGGCTCCTATAATTCACCCCTCCACTTT. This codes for CASSKGSYNSPLHF. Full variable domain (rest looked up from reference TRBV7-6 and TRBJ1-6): GAGVSQSPRYKVTKRGQDVALRCDPISGHVSLYWYRQALGQGPEFLTYFNYEAQQDKSGLPNDRFSAERPEGSISTLTIQRTEQRDSAMYRCASSKGSYNSPLHFGNGTRLTVT.

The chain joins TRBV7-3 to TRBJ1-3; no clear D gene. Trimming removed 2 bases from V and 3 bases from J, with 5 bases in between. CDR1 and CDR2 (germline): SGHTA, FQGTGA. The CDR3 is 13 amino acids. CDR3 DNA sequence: TGTGCCAGCAGCTTAGGTTTTGGAAACACCATATATTTT. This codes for CASSLGFGNTIYF. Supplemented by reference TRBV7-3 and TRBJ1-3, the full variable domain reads GAGVSQTPSNKVTEKGKYVELRCDPISGHTALYWYRQSLGQGPEFLIYFQGTGAADDSGLPNDRFFAVRPEGSVSTLKIQRTERGDSAVYLCASSLGFGNTIYFGEGSWLTVV.

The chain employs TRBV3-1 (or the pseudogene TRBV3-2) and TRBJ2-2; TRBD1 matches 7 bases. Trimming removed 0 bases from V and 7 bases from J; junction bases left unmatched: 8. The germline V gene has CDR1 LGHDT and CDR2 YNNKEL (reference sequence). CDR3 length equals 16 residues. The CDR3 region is CASSQDFTGVIGELFF. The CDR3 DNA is TGTGCCAGCAGCCAAGATTTTACAGGGGTGATCGGGGAGCTGTTTTTT.

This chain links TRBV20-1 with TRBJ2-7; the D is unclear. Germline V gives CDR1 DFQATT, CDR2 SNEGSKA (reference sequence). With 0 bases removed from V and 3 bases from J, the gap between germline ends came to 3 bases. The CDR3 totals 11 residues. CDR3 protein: CSARDDYEQYF. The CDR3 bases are TGCAGTGCTAGAGACGACTACGAGCAGTACTTC.

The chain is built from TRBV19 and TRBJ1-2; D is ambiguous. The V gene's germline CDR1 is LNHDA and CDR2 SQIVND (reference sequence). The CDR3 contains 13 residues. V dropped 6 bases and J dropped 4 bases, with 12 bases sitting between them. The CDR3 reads CASRPLGFYGYTF. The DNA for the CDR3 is TGTGCCAGTAGACCGTTAGGCTTCTATGGCTACACCTTC.

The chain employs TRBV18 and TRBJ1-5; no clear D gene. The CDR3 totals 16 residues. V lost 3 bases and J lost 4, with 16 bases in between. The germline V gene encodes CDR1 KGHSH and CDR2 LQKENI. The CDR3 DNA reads TGTGCCAGCTCACCTGGTTTGCCGGGAGAGAATCAGCCCCAGCATTTT. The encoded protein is CASSPGLPGENQPQHF.

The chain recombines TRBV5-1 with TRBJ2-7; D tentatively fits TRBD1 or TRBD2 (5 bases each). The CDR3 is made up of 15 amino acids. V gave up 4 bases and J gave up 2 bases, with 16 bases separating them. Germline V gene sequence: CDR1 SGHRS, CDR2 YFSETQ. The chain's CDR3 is CASSKMGTSTYEQYF. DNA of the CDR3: TGCGCCAGCAGCAAGATGGGGACGTCAACCTACGAGCAGTACTTC.

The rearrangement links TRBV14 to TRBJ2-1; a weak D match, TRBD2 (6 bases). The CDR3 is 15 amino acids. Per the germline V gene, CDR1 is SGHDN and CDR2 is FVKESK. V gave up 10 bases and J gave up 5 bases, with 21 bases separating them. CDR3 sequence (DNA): TGTGCCACCGCGGAGCGGGTCTCTTTCCACAATGAGCAGTTCTTC. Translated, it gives CATAERVSFHNEQFF.

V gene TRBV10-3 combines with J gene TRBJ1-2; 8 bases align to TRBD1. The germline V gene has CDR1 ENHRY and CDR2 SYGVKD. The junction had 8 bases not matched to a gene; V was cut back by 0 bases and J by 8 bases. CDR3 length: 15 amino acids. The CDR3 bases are TGTGCCATCAGTGAGTCGAACCAGGGGGCGCCCGGCTACACCTTC. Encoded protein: CAISESNQGAPGYTF.

CDR3 sequence: CASSLLGAARNTEAFF. For the CDR3, the DNA is TGTGCCAGCAGTTTATTGGGGGCAGCCCGGAACACTGAAGCTTTCTTT. The rearrangement joins TRBV28 to TRBJ1-1, with D perhaps TRBD1 (6 bases). The CDR3 sequence is 16 residues long. The germline CDR1 and CDR2 sequences are MDHEN and SYDVKM. Between the trimmed V and J ends, which lost 1 base and 1 base, there was a span of 13 bases.

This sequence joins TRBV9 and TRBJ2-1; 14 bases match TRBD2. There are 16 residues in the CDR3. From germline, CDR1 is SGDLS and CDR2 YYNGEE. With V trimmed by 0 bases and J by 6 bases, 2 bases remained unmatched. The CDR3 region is CASSVGGLAGVNEQFF. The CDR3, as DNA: TGTGCCAGCAGCGTAGGGGGACTAGCGGGGGTCAATGAGCAGTTCTTC. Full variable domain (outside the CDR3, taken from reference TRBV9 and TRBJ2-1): DSGVTQTPKHLITATGQRVTLRCSPRSGDLSVYWYQQSLDQGLQFLIQYYNGEERAKGNILERFSAQQFPDLHSELNLSSLELGDSALYFCASSVGGLAGVNEQFFGPGTRLTVL.

CDR3 residues: CATSDSGGGNTIYF. The CDR3 DNA follows: TGTGCCACCAGTGATTCGGGGGGCGGAAACACCATATATTTT. The chain joins TRBV24-1 to TRBJ1-3; possibly TRBD1 for D (6 bases). This CDR3 is 14 amino acids long. Germline V gene data show CDR1 as KGHDR and CDR2 as SFDVKD. The V and J ends lost 2 bases and 4 bases respectively, with 8 bases between them.

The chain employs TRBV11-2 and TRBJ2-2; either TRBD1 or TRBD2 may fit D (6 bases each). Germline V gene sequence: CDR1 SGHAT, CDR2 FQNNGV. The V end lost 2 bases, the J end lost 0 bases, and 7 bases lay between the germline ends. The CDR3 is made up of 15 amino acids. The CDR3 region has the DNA TGTGCCAGCAGCTTAAGGGGGGCGAACACCGGGGAGCTGTTTTTT. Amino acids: CASSLRGANTGELFF.

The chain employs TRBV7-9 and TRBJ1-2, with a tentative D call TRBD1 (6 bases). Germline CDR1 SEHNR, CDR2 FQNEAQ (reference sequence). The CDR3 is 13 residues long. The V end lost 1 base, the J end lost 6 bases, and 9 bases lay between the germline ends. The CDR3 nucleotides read TGTGCCAGCAGCTTAGACAGGGTCAATGGCTACACCTTC. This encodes CASSLDRVNGYTF.

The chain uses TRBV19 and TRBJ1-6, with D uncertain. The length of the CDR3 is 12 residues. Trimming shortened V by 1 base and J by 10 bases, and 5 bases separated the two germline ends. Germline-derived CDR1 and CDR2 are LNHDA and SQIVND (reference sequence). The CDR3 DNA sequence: TGTGCCAGTAGTATAGGGGGATCACCCCTCCACTTT. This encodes CASSIGGSPLHF.

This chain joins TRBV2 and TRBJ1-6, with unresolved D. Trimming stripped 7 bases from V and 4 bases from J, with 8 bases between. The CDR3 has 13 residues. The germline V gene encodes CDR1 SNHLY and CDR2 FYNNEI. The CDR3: CASKRDYNSPLHF. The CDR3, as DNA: TGTGCCAGCAAACGGGATTATAATTCACCCCTCCACTTT.

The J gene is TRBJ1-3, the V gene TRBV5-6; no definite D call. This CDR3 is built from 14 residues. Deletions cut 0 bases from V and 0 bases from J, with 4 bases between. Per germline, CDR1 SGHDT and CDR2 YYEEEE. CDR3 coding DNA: TGTGCCAGCAGCTTGGGGATCTCTGGAAACACCATATATTTT. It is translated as CASSLGISGNTIYF.